These T cell receptor beta chains were read from a single sample in a study of shared clonotypes between healthy human individuals. The data were produced by immunoSEQ multiplex PCR, yet TCRdb's version contains in-frame clones alone and is incomplete. In the table there are about 450,000 clones, 70% to 85% of which are singletons. The sample was PBMCs. The receptors shown here come from a woman aged 35 to 49 in good health. Some clones in this sample may be carry-over from other donors' samples. CDR3s include the opening cysteine and the closing phenylalanine or tryptophan. A D gene is named only where the DNA matches it firmly. Expanded clones get a size class; other rows say once, few or many, or leave the size out.

V gene	D gene	clone size	J gene	CDR3 protein	CDR3 DNA
TRBV10-3	TRBD1	-	TRBJ1-2	CAISMDRNGYTF	TGTGCCATCAGTATGGACAGGAATGGCTACACCTTC
TRBV28	-	many	TRBJ1-1	CASRDPGRRLNTEAFF	TGTGCCAGCAGGGATCCGGGACGGAGGTTGAACACTGAAGCTTTCTTT
TRBV6-1	-	-	TRBJ2-5	CASSPGGETQYF	TGTGCCAGCTCCCCCGGTGGAGAGACCCAGTACTTC
TRBV28	-	-	TRBJ1-1	CASSPSWTEAFF	TGTGCCAGCAGTCCGTCGTGGACTGAAGCTTTCTTT
TRBV7-2	-	few	TRBJ1-1	CASSLSGMNTEAFF	TGTGCCAGCAGCTTAAGCGGAATGAACACTGAAGCTTTCTTT
TRBV6-4	TRBD2	-	TRBJ2-1	CASSGLAGGNEQFF	TGTGCCAGCAGCGGACTAGCGGGAGGGAATGAGCAGTTCTTC
TRBV14	-	-	TRBJ2-3	CASSHRDLTDTQYF	TGTGCCAGCAGCCACCGGGACCTCACAGATACGCAGTATTTT
TRBV29-1	TRBD1	-	TRBJ2-7	CSVNRGGLEQYF	TGCAGCGTCAACAGGGGCGGACTCGAGCAGTACTTC
TRBV20-1	-	-	TRBJ2-7	CSATRSYEQYF	TGCAGTGCTACACGTTCCTACGAGCAGTACTTC
TRBV27	TRBD1	-	TRBJ2-1	CASSSGTGIPLTYNEQFF	TGTGCCAGCAGTTCGGGGACAGGGATCCCTCTGACCTACAATGAGCAGTTCTTC
TRBV10-3	-	-	TRBJ2-7	CAISETQGYEQYF	TGTGCCATCAGTGAGACACAGGGTTACGAGCAGTACTTC
TRBV6-4	-	once	TRBJ2-5	CASKWLRGYETQYF	TGTGCCAGCAAGTGGCTTCGGGGGTACGAGACCCAGTACTTC
TRBV19	-	-	TRBJ2-7	CASSTPRGGGSYEQYF	TGTGCCAGTAGTACCCCCCGTGGGGGAGGCTCCTACGAGCAGTACTTC
TRBV6-5	-	few	TRBJ1-2	CASSYRVLGEDYGYTF	TGTGCCAGCAGTTACCGGGTACTTGGGGAGGACTATGGCTACACCTTC
TRBV20-1	-	-	TRBJ2-2	CSAKGRGELFF	TGCAGTGCTAAAGGGCGGGGGGAGCTGTTTTTT
TRBV7-2	-	-	TRBJ2-2	CASRPGPFTGELFF	TGTGCCAGCAGGCCGGGCCCTTTCACCGGGGAGCTGTTTTTT
TRBV11-2	-	-	TRBJ2-3	CASSLDRTDTQYF	TGTGCCAGCAGCTTAGACCGCACAGATACGCAGTATTTT
TRBV5-1	-	-	TRBJ2-5	CASSLSQQETQYF	TGCGCCAGCAGCTTGAGCCAGCAAGAGACCCAGTACTTC
TRBV2	-	-	TRBJ1-1	CASSVAVNTEAFF	TGTGCCAGCAGTGTCGCCGTGAACACTGAAGCTTTCTTT
TRBV19	-	-	TRBJ2-3	CASRFVGTDTQYF	TGTGCCAGTAGGTTCGTGGGCACAGATACGCAGTATTTT
TRBV4-2	TRBD2	many	TRBJ2-7	CASSQKFGWSVAGVVVEQYF	TGTGCCAGCAGCCAAAAATTCGGATGGTCAGTAGCGGGAGTAGTGGTAGAGCAGTACTTC
TRBV25-1	-	-	TRBJ1-1	CASSGMAGTEAFF	TGTGCCAGCAGTGGGATGGCGGGGACTGAAGCTTTCTTT
TRBV5-1	-	-	TRBJ1-5	CASSLGYREGQPQHF	TGCGCCAGCAGCTTGGGCTACAGGGAGGGTCAGCCCCAGCATTTT
TRBV4-1	TRBD1	-	TRBJ1-5	CASSYRDRGNQPQHF	TGCGCCAGCAGCTACCGGGACAGGGGCAATCAGCCCCAGCATTTT
TRBV30	-	-	TRBJ1-2	CAWSVPRSGTLYGYTF	TGTGCCTGGAGTGTACCCCGATCCGGGACACTTTATGGCTACACCTTC
TRBV7-2	-	-	TRBJ2-5	CASSLGLSSETQYF	TGTGCCAGCAGCTTAGGTTTGAGTTCAGAGACCCAGTACTTC
TRBV2	TRBD2	-	TRBJ2-1	CASSEGEGTPQFF	TGTGCCAGCAGTGAAGGGGAGGGGACTCCTCAGTTCTTC
TRBV30	-	-	TRBJ2-6	CAWSVTVFSGANVLTF	TGTGCCTGGAGTGTAACAGTCTTCTCTGGGGCCAACGTCCTGACTTTC
TRBV29-1	TRBD2	many	TRBJ2-1	CSVESGRGNEQFF	TGCAGCGTTGAAAGCGGGAGAGGTAATGAGCAGTTCTTC
TRBV9	TRBD1	-	TRBJ2-5	CASSAPGQGGREQYF	TGTGCCAGCAGCGCACCGGGACAGGGAGGAAGAGAGCAGTACTTC
TRBV9	TRBD1	-	TRBJ1-2	CASSALGGVYGYTF	TGTGCCAGCAGCGCCCTAGGGGGCGTCTATGGCTACACCTTC